The present T cell receptor beta chain was sequenced within a study of T-cell memory formation after mild COVID-19. Germline V CDR1 and CDR2: LNHNV, YYDKDF (reference sequence). The CDR3 runs to 13 residues. Trimming stripped 0 bases from V and 8 bases from J, with 10 bases between. 5'RACE primed from the constant segment yielded TCR alpha and TCR beta cDNA libraries bearing sample barcodes and UMIs. TCRdb itself ran the 5' RACE reads through MiXCR, one entry per CDR3 protein. Of under 200,000 distinct CDR3 sequences in the sample, roughly 30% were seen once. This clonotype was sampled from an adult woman who had mild COVID-19 (a few samples of this study predate the infection). Cell type and time point are not known. V gene TRBV15 combines with J gene TRBJ1-1; D unclear. The sequencing sample was made of PBMCs or a T cell subset sorted from them (not recorded which). The CDR3 DNA sequence: TGTGCCACCAGCAGAGACCCGACGAGGGAAGCTTTCTTT. As protein: CATSRDPTREAFF.